This T cell receptor beta chain was captured by sequencing in a study of cytomegalovirus exposure and HLA in healthy donors. The germline CDR1 and CDR2 sequences are SGHRS and YFSETQ. CDR3 size: 14 residues. V lost 5 bases and J lost 8, with 19 bases in between. Study observations and caveats: Subsequent analysis revealed that first-cohort TCR clusters tended to co-occur in the 130 or so validation repertoires. Accounts indicate the classifier identified cytomegalovirus status with strong specificity and sensitivity. In vitro experiments confirmed that three CMV-associated chains were specific for CMV antigens.

From the 120-subject validation cohort, which was separate from the approximately 700-subject first cohort, the donors were drawn. The repertoire was sequenced with immunoSEQ multiplex PCR; TCRdb's copy has only in-frame clones and lacks some. Here the sample spans under 400,000 clones, 88% being singletons. About this clone itself: Its antigen is still unknown.

V and J are TRBV5-1 and TRBJ1-2; D remains ambiguous. The origin of this receptor is a man in his thirties or forties in good health and CMV-seronegative. The sequenced material came from PBMCs. This CDR3 is CASSPQTSAGGYTF. CDR3 DNA sequence: TGCGCCAGCAGTCCCCAGACGTCCGCGGGAGGCTACACCTTC.